This paragraph reports one T cell receptor beta chain. As yet, its antigen is unknown. This sample is part of a study of cytomegalovirus exposure and HLA in healthy donors. Study as a whole: The same platform as the approximately 730 first-cohort repertoires was used for the roughly 130 validation repertoires, a later analysis reported.

Points from the study as a whole: It was 150 to 200 TCR beta chains that were listed as cytomegalovirus-associated.

Method: immunoSEQ multiplex PCR; TCRdb's copy keeps in-frame clones and lacks some. The profile shows some 290,000 clones, approximately 86% of them singletons. This CDR3 is 15 amino acids long. V trimming: 0 bases; J trimming: 7 bases; junction bases outside the gene matches: 4. CDR1 and CDR2 from the germline V gene are MRHNA and SNTAGT. The V and J genes are TRBV6-4 and TRBJ2-1, with TRBD2 identical over 9 bases. The TCR originated in a man aged 30 to 45 in good health and CMV-seronegative. Sample: PBMCs. The CDR3 is CASSDSLAGYNEQFF. In DNA form, the CDR3 reads TGTGCCAGCAGTGACTCCCTAGCGGGGTATAATGAGCAGTTCTTC.